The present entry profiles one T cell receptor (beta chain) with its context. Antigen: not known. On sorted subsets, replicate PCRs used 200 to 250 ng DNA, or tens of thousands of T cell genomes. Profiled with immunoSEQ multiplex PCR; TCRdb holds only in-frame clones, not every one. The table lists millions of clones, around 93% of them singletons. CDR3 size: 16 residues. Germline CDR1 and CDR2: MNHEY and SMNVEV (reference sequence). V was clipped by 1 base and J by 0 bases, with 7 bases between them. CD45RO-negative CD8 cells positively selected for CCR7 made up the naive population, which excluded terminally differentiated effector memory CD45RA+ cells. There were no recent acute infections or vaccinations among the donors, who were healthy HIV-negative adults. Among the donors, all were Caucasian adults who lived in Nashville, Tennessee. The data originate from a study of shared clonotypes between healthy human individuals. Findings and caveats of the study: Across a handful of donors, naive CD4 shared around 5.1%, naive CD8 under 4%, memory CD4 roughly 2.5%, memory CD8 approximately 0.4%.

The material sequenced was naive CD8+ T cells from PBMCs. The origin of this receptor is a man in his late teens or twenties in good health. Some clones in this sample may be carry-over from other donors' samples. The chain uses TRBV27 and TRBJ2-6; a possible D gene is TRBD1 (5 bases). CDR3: CASSLWGPSGANVLTF. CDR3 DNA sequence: TGTGCCAGCAGTTTATGGGGCCCCTCTGGGGCCAACGTCCTGACTTTC.